This T cell receptor (beta chain) was recovered during a study of brain T cells in children with intractable seizures. Notes on this clone: Its antigen is currently unknown.

Only cases whose brain tissue showed the highest T cell transcript signatures were sequenced. Trimming took 1 base from V and 1 from J, leaving 2 bases between them. The CDR3 covers 14 residues. Germline V gives CDR1 LGHDT, CDR2 YNNKEL (reference sequence). The assay was immunoSEQ multiplex PCR, and TCRdb's table has in-frame clones only and misses some. The table has 78,000 or so clones, around nine tenths seen once; the top ten hold approximately 24%. Whole-study results and caveats: Viral specificity was inferred only from CDR3 similarity; HCMV serostatus was unknown.

Sample: peripheral blood, taken at surgery. This sequence joins TRBV3-1 (or the pseudogene TRBV3-2) and TRBJ2-6; D uncertain. The TCR was taken from a girl under 10 years old with Rasmussen encephalitis and intractable seizures. This CDR3 reads CASSQGSGANVLTF. The CDR3 DNA is TGTGCCAGCAGCCAAGGTTCTGGGGCCAACGTCCTGACTTTC.